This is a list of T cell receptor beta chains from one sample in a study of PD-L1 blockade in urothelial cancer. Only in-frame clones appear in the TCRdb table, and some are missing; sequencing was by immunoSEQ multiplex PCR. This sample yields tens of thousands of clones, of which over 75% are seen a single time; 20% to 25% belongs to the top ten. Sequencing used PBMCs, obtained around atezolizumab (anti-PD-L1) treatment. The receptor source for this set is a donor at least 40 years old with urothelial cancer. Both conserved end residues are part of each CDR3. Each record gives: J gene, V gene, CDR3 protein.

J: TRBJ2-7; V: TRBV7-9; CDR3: CASSLGLAAHYEQYF
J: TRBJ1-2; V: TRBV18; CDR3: CASSPAREQGGYTF
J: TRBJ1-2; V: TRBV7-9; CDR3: CASSLVDSGATF
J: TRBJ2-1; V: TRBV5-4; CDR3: CASSPPGLAGTEQFF
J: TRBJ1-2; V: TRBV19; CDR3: CASSARVAYGYTF
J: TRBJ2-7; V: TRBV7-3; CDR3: CASSLLGGTYEQYF
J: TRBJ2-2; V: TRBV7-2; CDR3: CASSKPGLAGVRNTGELFF
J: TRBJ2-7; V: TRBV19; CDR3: CASSWSGRVGSYEQYF
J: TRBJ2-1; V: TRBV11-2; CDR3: CASSPGTSVYNEQFF
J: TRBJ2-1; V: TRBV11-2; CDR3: CASGPGTSSNEQFF
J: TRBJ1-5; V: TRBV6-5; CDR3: CASSRTGVNQPQHF
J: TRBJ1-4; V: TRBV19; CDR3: CASSIVGAGDEKLFF
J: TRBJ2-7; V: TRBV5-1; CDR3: CASSSGRVVYEQYF
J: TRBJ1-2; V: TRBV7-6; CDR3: CASSLRAGDNYGYTF
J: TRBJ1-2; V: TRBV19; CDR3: CASSIQGQGYGYTF
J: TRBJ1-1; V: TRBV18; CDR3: CASSPGLSNTEAFF
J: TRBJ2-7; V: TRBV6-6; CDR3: CASSYTGYEQYF
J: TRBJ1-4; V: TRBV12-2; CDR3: CASRHNRGWGEKLFF
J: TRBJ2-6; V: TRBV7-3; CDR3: CASSRTGDPSGANVLTF
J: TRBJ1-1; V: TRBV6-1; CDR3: CASSVKQGVGTEAFF
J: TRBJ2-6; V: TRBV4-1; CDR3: CASSQGGWGSGANVLTF
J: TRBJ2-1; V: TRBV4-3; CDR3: CASSPGLAGGDYNEQFF
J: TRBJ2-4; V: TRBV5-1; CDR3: CASSPGQSTNIQYF
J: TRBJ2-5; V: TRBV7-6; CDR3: CASSLGAGEGKTQYF
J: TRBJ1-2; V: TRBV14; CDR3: CASSQDRSSYGYTF
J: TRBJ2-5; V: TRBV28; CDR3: CASSFGGSGVETQYF
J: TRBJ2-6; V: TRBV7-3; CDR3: CASSPSGTVSGANVLTF
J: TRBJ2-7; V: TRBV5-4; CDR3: CASSLGRGEQYF
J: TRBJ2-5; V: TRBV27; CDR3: CASSPWVPGLAGETQYF
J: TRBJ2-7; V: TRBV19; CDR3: CASSIGPYEQYF
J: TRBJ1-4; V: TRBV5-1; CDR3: CASSQGHLTDNEKLFF
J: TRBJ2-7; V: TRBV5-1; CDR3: CASSQTSGGPYEQYF
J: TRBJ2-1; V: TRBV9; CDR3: CASSVRGTSNNEQFF
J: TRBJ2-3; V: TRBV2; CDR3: CASSRGLAGTSTDTQYF
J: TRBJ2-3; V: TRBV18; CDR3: CASSPASGKDTQYF
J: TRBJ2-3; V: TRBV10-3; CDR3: CAIKAGDSTDTQYF
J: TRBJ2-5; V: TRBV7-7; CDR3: CASGPQGPGTQYF
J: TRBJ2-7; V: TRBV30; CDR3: CAWGRGRAYEQYF
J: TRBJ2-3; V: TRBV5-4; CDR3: CASSPGTLTDTQYF
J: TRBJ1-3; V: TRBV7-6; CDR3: CASSLAGTGGNTIYF
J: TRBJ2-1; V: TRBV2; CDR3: CASRGVGGLGEQFF
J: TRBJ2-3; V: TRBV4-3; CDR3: CASSPRTSATTDTQYF
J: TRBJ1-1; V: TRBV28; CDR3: CASSLVEDTEAFF
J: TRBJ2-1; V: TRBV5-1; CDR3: CASGTPGYNEQFF
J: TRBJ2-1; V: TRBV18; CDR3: CASSELEGNEQFF
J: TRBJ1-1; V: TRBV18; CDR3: CASSPSGGTEAFF